The 2 T cell receptor beta chains given below trace back to one sample, sequenced in a study of CD8 T cells in ankylosing spondylitis. TCRdb re-called the 5' RACE reads through MiXCR, storing one row per CDR3 protein. The data show 160,000 or so distinct CDR3 sequences, just over 9.5% seen once. Sequenced sample: blood, either unsorted or a sorted T cell fraction (not recorded which). Receptors were obtained from a female donor with ankylosing spondylitis or in good health (not recorded which).

This clonotype has more than one count but fewer than ten. The chain employs TRBV27 and TRBJ2-2; TRBD2 matches at 7 bases. V shed 3 bases, J shed 4 bases, and the junction held 5 bases outside the gene matches. The CDR3 is made up of 15 amino acids. The V gene's germline CDR1 is MNHEY and CDR2 SMNVEV (reference sequence). The CDR3 DNA sequence: TGTGCCAGCAGTTTTTATGGGGGGGTCACCGGGGAGCTGTTTTTT. It specifies CASSFYGGVTGELFF.

This clonotype occurred many times. V is TRBV4-3 and J is TRBJ2-1; D is perhaps TRBD2 (5 bases). The V gene's germline CDR1 is LGHNA and CDR2 YSLEER. This CDR3 is built from 15 residues. The germline V and J ends were trimmed by 4 bases and 7 bases, with 17 bases remaining between them. In nucleotides, the CDR3 is TGCGCCAGCAGCCTCGCACTGGAGCGGCGAAATGAGCAGTTCTTC. Translating gives CASSLALERRNEQFF.